The table lists the clone carrying this T cell receptor (beta chain) with a count of one. Germline V gene lookup returns CDR1 SGHNT and CDR2 YYREEE (reference sequence). The length of the CDR3 is 14 residues. Trimming took off 5 bases at V and 0 bases at J, with 12 bases between the two ends. The sample belongs to a study of OX40 agonist ivuxolimab in advanced cancers. Study context: Ivuxolimab was delivered to patients intravenously every 2 weeks at doses spanning 0.01 to 10 mg/kg.

The study sampled blood at baseline, cycle 4 day 1, and cycle 7 day 1. Profiled with immunoSEQ multiplex PCR; TCRdb holds only in-frame clones, not every one. The data show about 92,000 clones, with 91% seen just once and roughly 0.33% held by the top ten. The clonotype comes from an adult with an advanced solid tumor such as melanoma, head and neck, liver or kidney cancer. The sample consisted of CD4+ or CD8+ T cells sorted from blood, taken in a trial of the OX40 agonist ivuxolimab. The V and J genes are TRBV5-4 and TRBJ2-7; D perhaps matches TRBD1 (6 bases). CDR3 amino acids: CASSYDRYSYEQYF. Written as DNA, the CDR3 is TGTGCCAGCAGTTATGACAGGTACTCCTACGAGCAGTACTTC.